The entry that follows covers one T cell receptor (beta chain) sequence. Antigen specificity is unknown. Whether given at about 4 or about 12 weeks, second doses were pooled. The data derive from a study of T cell responses to AZD1222 COVID-19 vaccine. Profiled with immunoSEQ multiplex PCR; TCRdb holds only in-frame clones, not every one. The data show over 150,000 clones, with approximately 93% seen just once and less than 1.2% held by the top ten. The ends were cut back, 8 bases at V and 8 bases at J, with 21 bases in the middle. The CDR3 consists of 15 residues. Germline CDR1 and CDR2: SNHLY and FYNNEI. Findings and caveats of the study: Mostly white British, mostly female donors; authors suggested clonal diversity may be underestimated. Seropositive status at baseline applied to only 5 to 7 AZD1222 recipients.

The clonotype was recovered from an adult who received the AZD1222 COVID-19 vaccine. The V call is TRBV2, the J call TRBJ1-4; D perhaps matches TRBD1 (6 bases). Sequencing used peripheral blood, obtained 28 days after the second AZD1222 dose. CDR3: CASLLRRGGYEKLFF. The CDR3 nucleotides are TGTGCCAGCCTCCTAAGGAGGGGGGGTTACGAAAAACTGTTTTTT. Combining the CDR3 with reference TRBV2 and TRBJ1-4 gives the whole variable domain EPEVTQTPSHQVTQMGQEVILRCVPISNHLYFYWYRQILGQKVEFLVSFYNNEISEKSEIFDDQFSVERPDGSNFTLKIRSTKLEDSAMYFCASLLRRGGYEKLFFGSGTQLSVL.